This record covers a single TCR beta chain. This sample is part of a study of technical replicates of blood from a handful of donors. This table comes from immunoSEQ multiplex PCR, and its TCRdb copy is limited to in-frame clones, with some not included. The data show tens of thousands of clones, approximately 91% seen once. The TCR was taken from a human donor in good health. Some clones in this sample may be carry-over from other donors' samples. Material for sequencing was PBMCs.

The CDR3 DNA is TGTGCCAGCAGCTTATCAGGGGGAGATCTATATGGCTACACCTTC. Protein product: CASSLSGGDLYGYTF. This sequence joins TRBV7-3 and TRBJ1-2; 7 bases map to TRBD1. Germline-derived CDR1 and CDR2 are SGHTA and FQGTGA. V lost 2 bases to trimming and J lost 5 bases; unmatched junction nucleotides: 8. The CDR3 sequence is 15 residues long.